The 14 T cell receptor beta chains listed next were all sequenced from one sample in a study of T-cell reconstitution after alpha-beta-depleted transplantation in children. A TCRbeta library incorporating unique molecular identifiers was prepared. TCRdb re-derived calls from the PCR reads in MiXCR, one entry per CDR3 protein. The data show roughly 500,000 distinct CDR3 sequences, with roughly a tenth seen just once and just over 2% held by the top ten. The specimen was PBMCs, collected before TCRalphabeta/CD19-depleted stem cell transplant. These receptors were taken from a child younger than 10 with inherited bone marrow failure, due to receive a stem cell transplant.

This clonotype has ten or more counts. V usage is TRBV6-5 and J usage is TRBJ2-1; 7 bases align to TRBD2. The trim removed 10 bases at V and 0 bases at J, leaving 3 bases unmatched. The germline gives CDR1 MNHEY, CDR2 SVGAGI. The CDR3 has 13 amino acids. CDR3 bases: TGTGCCACCGGGACTATCTCCTACAATGAGCAGTTCTTC. Translation gives CATGTISYNEQFF.

This clonotype has a count of ten or more. CDR3 residues: CATSSKTSGSYEQYF. For the CDR3, the DNA is TGTGCCACCAGCTCCAAGACTAGCGGCTCCTACGAGCAGTACTTC. The chain employs TRBV15 and TRBJ2-7, with TRBD2 matching over 9 bases. The CDR3 is 15 residues long. Germline V lookup: CDR1 LNHNV, CDR2 YYDKDF (reference sequence). J was trimmed by 0 bases and V by 5 bases; bases with no gene match: 5.

This clonotype was recorded at least ten times. This sequence joins TRBV12-3 or TRBV12-4 and TRBJ2-1; 8 bases are shared with TRBD2. The CDR3 loop spans 16 amino acids. Trimming removed 4 bases from V and 3 bases from J; junction bases left unmatched: 8. As DNA, the CDR3 is TGTGCCAGCAGTTCCCCGAGCGGGAGTTTCTACAATGAGCAGTTCTTC. Encoded protein: CASSSPSGSFYNEQFF.

This rearrangement joins TRBV7-2 to TRBJ2-5; 7 positions match TRBD2. V lost 3 bases and J lost 5; bases outside the gene matches: 9. From germline, CDR1 is SGHTA and CDR2 FQGNSA. The CDR3 runs 15 residues. The DNA of the CDR3 is TGTGCCAGCAGCTTTTTCGGGAGGAGCGGGGAGACCCAGTACTTC. Its protein is CASSFFGRSGETQYF. Together with reference TRBV7-2 and TRBJ2-5, the CDR3 gives the full variable domain: GAGVSQSPSNKVTEKGKDVELRCDPISGHTALYWYRQSLGQGLEFLIYFQGNSAPDKSGLPSDRFSAERTGGSVSTLTIQRTQQEDSAVYLCASSFFGRSGETQYFGPGTRLLVL.

There are many counts of this clonotype. This sequence joins TRBV20-1 and TRBJ2-7; TRBD2 might be the D (5 bases). This CDR3 contains 13 residues. Germline V gene lookup returns CDR1 DFQATT and CDR2 SNEGSKA (reference sequence). V dropped 3 bases and J dropped 0 bases, with 9 bases sitting between them. CDR3 sequence reads: CSASGISSYEQYF. The CDR3 DNA is TGCAGTGCTAGCGGGATTAGCTCCTACGAGCAGTACTTC.

This clonotype was seen many times. This chain links TRBV5-1 with TRBJ2-2; no clear D. The CDR3 runs 15 residues. V lost 0 bases, J lost 5 bases, and 11 bases lay in between. Germline V CDR1 and CDR2: SGHRS, YFSETQ. In nucleotides, the CDR3 is TGCGCCAGCAGCTTGGAAGGGCAAACTACCGGGGAGCTGTTTTTT. Protein product: CASSLEGQTTGELFF.

This clonotype was seen ten or more times. The chain combines TRBV12-3 or TRBV12-4 with TRBJ2-4, with a possible D match to TRBD1 (6 bases). The CDR3 is made up of 13 amino acids. Trimming shortened V by 3 bases and J by 6 bases, and 9 bases separated the two germline ends. Here the CDR3 reads CASSFSGVNIQYF. CDR3 coding DNA: TGTGCCAGCAGTTTTTCAGGGGTAAACATTCAGTACTTC.

This clonotype was detected ten times or more. The chain carries TRBV30 and TRBJ2-3, with TRBD2 matching 8 bases. With V trimmed by 5 bases and J by 5 bases, 0 bases remained unmatched. In germline, CDR1 is GTSNPN, CDR2 SVGIG (reference sequence). The CDR3 is 11 residues long. CDR3: CAWAGGDTQYF. The CDR3 DNA reads TGTGCCTGGGCGGGGGGAGATACGCAGTATTTT. The variable domain in full, completed from reference TRBV30 and TRBJ2-3, reads SQTIHQWPATLVQPVGSPLSLECTVEGTSNPNLYWYRQAAGRGLQLLFYSVGIGQISSEVPQNLSASRPQDRQFILSSKKLLLSDSGFYLCAWAGGDTQYFGPGTRLTVL.

This clonotype was seen many times. The rearrangement links TRBV2 to TRBJ2-2; 9 positions agree with TRBD2. CDR1 SNHLY and CDR2 FYNNEI come from the germline V gene. The CDR3 spans 16 residues. With V trimmed by 7 bases and J by 4 bases, 10 bases remained unmatched. Here the CDR3 reads CASIGDSGSATGELFF. The CDR3 region has the DNA TGTGCCAGCATAGGGGATAGCGGGAGTGCCACCGGGGAGCTGTTTTTT.

The chain uses TRBV7-2 and TRBJ2-3, with TRBD2 as a possible D gene (6 bases). Germline loops: CDR1 SGHTA, CDR2 FQGNSA. V was clipped by 0 bases and J by 2 bases, with 12 bases between them. This CDR3 has 16 residues. Here the CDR3 DNA reads TGTGCCAGCAGCTTAGCCAGCGGGCTGTCCACAGATACGCAGTATTTT. It yields the protein CASSLASGLSTDTQYF.

This clonotype has a count of ten or more. This sequence joins TRBV4-3 and TRBJ2-7; maybe TRBD1 (6 bases). Trimming pared 0 bases from V and 1 base from J, leaving 13 bases between. Germline V gene sequence: CDR1 LGHNA, CDR2 YSLEER. The CDR3 has 16 amino acids. The CDR3 loop reads CASSQDLGTLSYEQYF. The DNA of the CDR3 is TGCGCCAGCAGCCAAGACCTGGGGACATTATCCTACGAGCAGTACTTC.

Many counts were recorded for this clonotype. V is TRBV7-2 and J is TRBJ2-7; TRBD2 matches at 14 bases. The length of the CDR3 is 15 residues. Germline CDR1 is SGHTA and CDR2 is FQGNSA. J was trimmed by 4 bases and V by 6 bases; bases with no gene match: 5. CDR3 region: CASSPRLAGGYEQYF. Here the CDR3 DNA reads TGTGCCAGCAGTCCACGACTAGCGGGAGGGTACGAGCAGTACTTC.

The chain has TRBV5-1 and TRBJ2-1; D may be TRBD2 (5 bases). The CDR3 has 14 residues. Trimming left V 1 base short and J 6 bases short, with 11 bases between. Germline values: CDR1 SGHRS, CDR2 YFSETQ. The CDR3 coding sequence is TGCGCCAGCAGCTTGCCCGGGGAAGGCAATGAGCAGTTCTTC. It codes for CASSLPGEGNEQFF.

The table lists this clonotype with many counts. The rearrangement uses TRBV6-1 and TRBJ2-3; tentative D call: TRBD2 (6 bases). Germline lookup yields CDR1 MNHNS and CDR2 SASEGT. This CDR3 spans 15 amino acids. The ends were cut back, 6 bases at V and 0 bases at J, with 13 bases in the middle. The CDR3 sequence: CASRWRDGSTDTQYF. The CDR3 region has the DNA TGTGCCAGCAGGTGGAGGGACGGTAGCACAGATACGCAGTATTTT.